The rows below give T cell receptor beta chains drawn from one sample of a study of blood T cell repertoires in COVID-19. Libraries were prepared by immunoSEQ multiplex PCR; TCRdb keeps only in-frame clonotypes and omits some of them. Of 200,000 to 250,000 clones listed, approximately 80% were seen once; the top ten hold approximately 3.6%. Sequenced sample: PBMCs or T cells enriched from blood (not recorded which). These receptors were taken from a woman aged 55-69 years who had recovered from COVID-19. CDR3s include the opening cysteine and the closing phenylalanine or tryptophan. D genes are given only for firm matches. Size is stated for part of the rows, as once, few or many counts, or as a class when the clone is expanded.

J: TRBJ1-5; D: NA; V: TRBV12-3/TRBV12-4; size: NA; CDR3: CASSINSNQPQHF; DNA: TGTGCCAGCAGTATAAATAGCAATCAGCCCCAGCATTTT
J: TRBJ1-4; D: NA; V: TRBV5-5; size: NA; CDR3: CASSPQTSNEKLFF; DNA: TGTGCCAGCAGCCCCCAGACTTCTAATGAAAAACTGTTTTTT
J: TRBJ1-4; D: TRBD1; V: TRBV9; size: few; CDR3: CASSEGTGDEKLFF; DNA: TGTGCCAGCAGCGAGGGGACAGGGGATGAAAAACTGTTTTTT
J: TRBJ2-7; D: NA; V: TRBV2; size: NA; CDR3: CASRLRTSSYEQYF; DNA: TGTGCCAGCAGATTAAGGACTTCTTCCTACGAGCAGTACTTC
J: TRBJ2-2; D: NA; V: TRBV15; size: NA; CDR3: CATSRDRITGELFF; DNA: TGTGCCACCAGCAGAGATCGTATCACCGGGGAGCTGTTTTTT
J: TRBJ2-7; D: NA; V: TRBV6-5; size: NA; CDR3: CASSYSAAGVSYEQYF; DNA: TGTGCCAGCAGTTACTCCGCGGCAGGGGTGTCCTACGAGCAGTACTTC
J: TRBJ1-1; D: NA; V: TRBV5-6; size: NA; CDR3: CASSLETASAFF; DNA: TGTGCCAGCAGCTTAGAGACAGCTTCAGCTTTCTTT
J: TRBJ1-1; D: NA; V: TRBV5-1; size: NA; CDR3: CASSLVAGLTGTEAFF; DNA: TGCGCCAGCAGCTTGGTTGCGGGGCTCACCGGCACTGAAGCTTTCTTT
J: TRBJ2-2; D: TRBD2; V: TRBV7-9; size: NA; CDR3: CASSLAGLAGVGYTGELFF; DNA: TGTGCCAGCAGCTTAGCAGGACTAGCGGGAGTGGGGTACACCGGGGAGCTGTTTTTT
J: TRBJ2-5; D: NA; V: TRBV11-1; size: NA; CDR3: CASSFNDGSAEETQYF; DNA: TGTGCCAGCAGCTTCAACGACGGGAGTGCAGAGGAGACCCAGTACTTC
J: TRBJ1-1; D: NA; V: TRBV18; size: once; CDR3: CASSPPSKIEAFF; DNA: TGTGCCAGCTCACCACCGTCAAAAATTGAAGCTTTCTTT
J: TRBJ1-1; D: TRBD1; V: TRBV7-9; size: NA; CDR3: CASSLARGKDTEAFF; DNA: TGTGCCAGCAGCTTAGCCAGGGGGAAAGACACTGAAGCTTTCTTT
J: TRBJ2-3; D: TRBD2; V: TRBV11-3; size: NA; CDR3: CASSVTSGADTQYF; DNA: TGTGCCAGCAGCGTTACTAGCGGCGCAGATACGCAGTATTTT
J: TRBJ2-3; D: TRBD1; V: TRBV9; size: NA; CDR3: CASSVGTGIITDTQYF; DNA: TGTGCCAGCAGCGTGGGGACAGGGATTATTACAGATACGCAGTATTTT
J: TRBJ2-5; D: NA; V: TRBV6-5; size: once; CDR3: CASSYVRAAIQETQYF; DNA: TGTGCCAGCAGTTACGTGCGGGCCGCGATACAAGAGACCCAGTACTTC
J: TRBJ2-7; D: TRBD1; V: TRBV6-5; size: NA; CDR3: CASSYSTGGVSYEQYF; DNA: TGTGCCAGCAGTTACTCAACAGGGGGCGTCTCCTACGAGCAGTACTTC
J: TRBJ2-7; D: TRBD2; V: TRBV12-5; size: NA; CDR3: CASDGDSGRVYEQYF; DNA: TGTGCTAGTGATGGGGATAGCGGGAGGGTCTACGAGCAGTACTTC
J: TRBJ1-4; D: NA; V: TRBV10-3; size: NA; CDR3: CAPRGPTNEKLFF; DNA: TGTGCCCCCAGGGGCCCAACTAATGAAAAACTGTTTTTT
J: TRBJ2-7; D: NA; V: TRBV25-1; size: NA; CDR3: CASSEYRGAYEQYF; DNA: TGTGCCAGCAGTGAATATAGGGGTGCCTACGAGCAGTACTTC
J: TRBJ2-5; D: TRBD2; V: TRBV4-1; size: NA; CDR3: CASSHSGTPIVGTREETQYF; DNA: TGCGCCAGCAGCCACTCCGGGACTCCAATTGTGGGGACTAGGGAAGAGACCCAGTACTTC
J: TRBJ2-7; D: NA; V: TRBV7-2; size: NA; CDR3: CASSLGGQAVYEQYF; DNA: TGTGCCAGCAGCTTGGGGGGTCAGGCGGTGTACGAGCAGTACTTC
J: TRBJ1-2; D: TRBD1; V: TRBV5-6; size: NA; CDR3: CASTPPGGLNYGYTF; DNA: TGTGCCAGCACCCCACCAGGGGGATTAAACTATGGCTACACCTTC
J: TRBJ2-3; D: TRBD2; V: TRBV7-2; size: NA; CDR3: CASSLSSGGADTQYF; DNA: TGTGCCAGCAGCTTGTCTAGCGGGGGGGCAGATACGCAGTATTTT
J: TRBJ2-4; D: NA; V: TRBV3-1/TRBV3-2; size: NA; CDR3: CASSHGSLYLGKNIQYF; DNA: TGTGCCAGCAGCCACGGGAGCCTATATTTGGGCAAAAACATTCAGTACTTC
J: TRBJ2-7; D: TRBD1; V: TRBV18; size: few; CDR3: CASSPPNRDRGLGEQYF; DNA: TGTGCCAGCTCACCACCTAACCGGGACAGGGGGCTAGGAGAGCAGTACTTC
J: TRBJ2-3; D: NA; V: TRBV2; size: NA; CDR3: CASRELEDTQYF; DNA: TGTGCCAGCAGGGAACTCGAGGATACGCAGTATTTT
J: TRBJ2-3; D: TRBD2; V: TRBV19; size: many; CDR3: CASSELVAGFADTQYF; DNA: TGTGCCAGTAGTGAATTGGTAGCGGGCTTTGCGGATACGCAGTATTTT
J: TRBJ1-3; D: NA; V: TRBV2; size: NA; CDR3: CASRQGGPGNTIYF; DNA: TGTGCCAGCAGACAGGGCGGCCCTGGAAACACCATATATTTT
J: TRBJ2-3; D: NA; V: TRBV18; size: NA; CDR3: CASSPKRGGSDTQYF; DNA: TGTGCCAGCTCACCAAAAAGAGGAGGATCCGATACGCAGTATTTT
J: TRBJ2-3; D: NA; V: TRBV5-1; size: NA; CDR3: CASSLGAMRADTQYF; DNA: TGCGCCAGCTCTCTTGGAGCGATGAGAGCAGATACGCAGTATTTT
J: TRBJ2-7; D: TRBD2; V: TRBV2; size: NA; CDR3: CASSPPEREAHEQYF; DNA: TGTGCCAGCAGCCCCCCTGAGCGGGAGGCCCACGAGCAGTACTTC
J: TRBJ2-7; D: NA; V: TRBV6-1; size: NA; CDR3: CASSEFFRKAYEQYF; DNA: TGTGCCAGCAGTGAATTTTTCAGGAAGGCCTACGAGCAGTACTTC
J: TRBJ1-4; D: TRBD1; V: TRBV10-3; size: few; CDR3: CAISDTGQGKKLFF; DNA: TGTGCCATCAGTGATACGGGACAGGGAAAAAAACTGTTTTTT
J: TRBJ2-7; D: NA; V: TRBV6-5; size: NA; CDR3: CASSYSWGGREQYF; DNA: TGTGCCAGCAGTTACTCGTGGGGGGGCCGCGAGCAGTACTTC
J: TRBJ1-3; D: NA; V: TRBV30; size: NA; CDR3: CAWSDGHGSGNTIYF; DNA: TGTGCCTGGAGCGATGGACACGGATCTGGAAACACCATATATTTT
J: TRBJ2-7; D: TRBD1; V: TRBV2; size: NA; CDR3: CASSSGTGSYEQYF; DNA: TGTGCCAGCAGTTCCGGGACAGGGTCCTACGAGCAGTACTTC
J: TRBJ2-4; D: TRBD2; V: TRBV7-2; size: NA; CDR3: CASSSGLAGAVRNIQYF; DNA: TGTGCCAGCAGCTCCGGACTAGCGGGGGCAGTAAGGAACATTCAGTACTTC
J: TRBJ2-1; D: NA; V: TRBV29-1; size: NA; CDR3: CSVESVRGVRDNEQFF; DNA: TGCAGCGTTGAATCGGTACGGGGAGTACGAGACAATGAGCAGTTCTTC
J: TRBJ1-5; D: NA; V: TRBV27; size: once; CDR3: CASRARGGSQPQHF; DNA: TGTGCCAGCAGGGCACGGGGGGGGAGTCAGCCCCAGCATTTT
J: TRBJ2-1; D: TRBD2; V: TRBV6-5; size: NA; CDR3: CASSPGGTSGSWEFF; DNA: TGTGCCAGCAGTCCGGGGGGGACTAGCGGGAGTTGGGAGTTCTTC